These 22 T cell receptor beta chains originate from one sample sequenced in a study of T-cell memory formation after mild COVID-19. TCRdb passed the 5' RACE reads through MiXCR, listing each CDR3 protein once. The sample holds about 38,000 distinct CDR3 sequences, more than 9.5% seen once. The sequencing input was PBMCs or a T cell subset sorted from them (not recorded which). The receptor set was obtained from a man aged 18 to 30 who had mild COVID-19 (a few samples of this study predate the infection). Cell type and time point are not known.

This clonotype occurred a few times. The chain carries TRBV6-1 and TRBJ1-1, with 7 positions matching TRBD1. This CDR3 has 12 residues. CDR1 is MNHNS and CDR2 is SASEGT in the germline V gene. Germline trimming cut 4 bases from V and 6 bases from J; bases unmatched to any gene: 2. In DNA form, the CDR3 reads TGTGCCAGCAGTGGCGACAGGGCTGAAGCTTTCTTT. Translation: CASSGDRAEAFF.

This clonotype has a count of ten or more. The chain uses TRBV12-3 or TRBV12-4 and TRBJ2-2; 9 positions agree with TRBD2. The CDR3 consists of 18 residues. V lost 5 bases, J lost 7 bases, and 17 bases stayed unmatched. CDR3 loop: CASSAATLRGGLGGELFF. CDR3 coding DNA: TGTGCCAGCAGTGCCGCGACTTTGCGGGGGGGCCTCGGCGGGGAGCTGTTTTTT.

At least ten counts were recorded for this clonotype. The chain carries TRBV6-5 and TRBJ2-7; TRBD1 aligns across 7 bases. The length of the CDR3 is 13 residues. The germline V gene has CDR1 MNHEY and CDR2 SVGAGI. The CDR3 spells CASTGISSYEQYF. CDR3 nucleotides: TGTGCTTCGACAGGGATCAGCTCCTACGAGCAGTACTTC.

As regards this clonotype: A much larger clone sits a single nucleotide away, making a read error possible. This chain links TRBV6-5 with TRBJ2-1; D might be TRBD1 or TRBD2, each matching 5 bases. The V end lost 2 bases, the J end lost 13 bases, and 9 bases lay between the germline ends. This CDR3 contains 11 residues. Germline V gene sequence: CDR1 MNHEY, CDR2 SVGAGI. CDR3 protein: CASSYGRDQFF. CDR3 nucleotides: TGTGCCAGCAGTTACGGTAGGGACCAGTTCTTC.

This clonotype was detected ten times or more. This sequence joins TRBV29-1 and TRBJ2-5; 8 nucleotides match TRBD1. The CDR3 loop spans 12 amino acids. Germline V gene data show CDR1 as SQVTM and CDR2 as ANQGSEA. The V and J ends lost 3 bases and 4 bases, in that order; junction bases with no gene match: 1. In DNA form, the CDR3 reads TGCAGCGTTGATGGACAGGGAGAGACCCAGTACTTC. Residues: CSVDGQGETQYF.

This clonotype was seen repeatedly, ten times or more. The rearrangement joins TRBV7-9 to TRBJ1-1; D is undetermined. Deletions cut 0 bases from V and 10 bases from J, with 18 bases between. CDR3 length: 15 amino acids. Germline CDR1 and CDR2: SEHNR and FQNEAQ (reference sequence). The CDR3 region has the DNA TGTGCCAGCAGCTTAGCGGGCCCGGCAGGAAGTGTAGCTTTCTTT. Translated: CASSLAGPAGSVAFF.

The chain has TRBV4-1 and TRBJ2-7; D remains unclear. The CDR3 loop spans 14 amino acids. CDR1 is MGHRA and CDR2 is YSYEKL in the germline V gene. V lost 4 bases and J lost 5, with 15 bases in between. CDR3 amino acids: CASSPRTNADEQYF. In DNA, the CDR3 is TGCGCCAGCAGCCCCCGTACTAACGCGGACGAGCAGTACTTC.

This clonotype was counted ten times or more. The CDR3 here is CSASGGKDTQYF. The CDR3 nucleotides read TGCAGTGCTAGCGGGGGGAAAGATACGCAGTATTTT. This rearrangement joins TRBV20-1 to TRBJ2-3, with 7 positions matching TRBD2. The CDR3 spans 12 residues. V dropped 3 bases and J dropped 5; count of bases not matched to a gene: 2. Germline loops: CDR1 DFQATT, CDR2 SNEGSKA (reference sequence).

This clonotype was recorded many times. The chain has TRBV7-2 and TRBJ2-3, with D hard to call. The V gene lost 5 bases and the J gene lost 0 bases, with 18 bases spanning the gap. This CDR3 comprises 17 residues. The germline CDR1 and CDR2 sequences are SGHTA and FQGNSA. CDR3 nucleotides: TGTGCCAGCAGCCTCGAGAGGACCTCATCTAGCACAGATACGCAGTATTTT. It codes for CASSLERTSSSTDTQYF. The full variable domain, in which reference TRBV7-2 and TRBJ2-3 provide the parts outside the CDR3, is GAGVSQSPSNKVTEKGKDVELRCDPISGHTALYWYRQSLGQGLEFLIYFQGNSAPDKSGLPSDRFSAERTGGSVSTLTIQRTQQEDSAVYLCASSLERTSSSTDTQYFGPGTRLTVL.

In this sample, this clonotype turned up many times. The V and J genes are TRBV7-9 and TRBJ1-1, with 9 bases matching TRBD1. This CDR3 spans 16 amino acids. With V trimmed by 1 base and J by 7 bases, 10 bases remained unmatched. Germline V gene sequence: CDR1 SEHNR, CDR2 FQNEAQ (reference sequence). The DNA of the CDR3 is TGTGCCAGCAGCTTAGGGTACAGGGGGCGAAACTTTGAAGCTTTCTTT. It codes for CASSLGYRGRNFEAFF. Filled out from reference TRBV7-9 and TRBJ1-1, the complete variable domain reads DTGVSQNPRHKITKRGQNVTFRCDPISEHNRLYWYRQTLGQGPEFLTYFQNEAQLEKSRLLSDRFSAERPKGSFSTLEIQRTEQGDSAMYLCASSLGYRGRNFEAFFGQGTRLTVV.

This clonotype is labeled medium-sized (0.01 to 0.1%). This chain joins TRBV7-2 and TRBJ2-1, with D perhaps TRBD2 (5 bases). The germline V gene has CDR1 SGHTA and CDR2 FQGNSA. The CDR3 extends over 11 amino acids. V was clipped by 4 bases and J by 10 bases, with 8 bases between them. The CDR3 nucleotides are TGTGCCAGCAGCTCTAGCCGGGAGCAGTTCTTC. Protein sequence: CASSSSREQFF.

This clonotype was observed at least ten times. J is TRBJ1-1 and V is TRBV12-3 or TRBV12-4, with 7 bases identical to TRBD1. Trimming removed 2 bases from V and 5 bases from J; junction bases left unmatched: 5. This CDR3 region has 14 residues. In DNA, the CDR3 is TGTGCCAGCAGTTTAATGGCAGGGGGAACTGAAGCTTTCTTT. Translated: CASSLMAGGTEAFF.

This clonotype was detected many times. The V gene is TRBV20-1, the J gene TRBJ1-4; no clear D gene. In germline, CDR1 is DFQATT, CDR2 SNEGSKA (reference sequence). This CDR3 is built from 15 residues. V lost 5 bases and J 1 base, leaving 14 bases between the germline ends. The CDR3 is CSAPPRGRTNEKLFF. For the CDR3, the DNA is TGCAGTGCTCCCCCCCGCGGGAGAACTAATGAAAAACTGTTTTTT.

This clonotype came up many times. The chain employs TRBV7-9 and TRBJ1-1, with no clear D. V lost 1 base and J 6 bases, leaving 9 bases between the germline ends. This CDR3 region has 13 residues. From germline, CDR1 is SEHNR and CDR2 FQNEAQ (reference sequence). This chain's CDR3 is CASSLDGGSEAFF. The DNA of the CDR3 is TGTGCCAGCAGCTTAGACGGCGGGTCTGAAGCTTTCTTT.

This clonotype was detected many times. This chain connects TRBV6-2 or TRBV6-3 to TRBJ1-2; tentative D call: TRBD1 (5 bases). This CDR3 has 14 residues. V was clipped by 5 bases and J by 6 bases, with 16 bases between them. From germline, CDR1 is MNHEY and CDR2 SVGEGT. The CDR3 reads CASSARQGSDGYTF. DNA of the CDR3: TGTGCCAGCAGTGCCCGGCAGGGTTCGGATGGCTACACCTTC.

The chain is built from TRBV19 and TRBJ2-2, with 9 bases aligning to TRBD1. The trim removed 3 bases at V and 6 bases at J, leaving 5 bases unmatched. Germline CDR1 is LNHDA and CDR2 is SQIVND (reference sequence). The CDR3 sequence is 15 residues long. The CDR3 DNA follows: TGTGCCAGTAGTATCTGGACAGGGGAAGCCGGGGAGCTGTTTTTT. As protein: CASSIWTGEAGELFF.

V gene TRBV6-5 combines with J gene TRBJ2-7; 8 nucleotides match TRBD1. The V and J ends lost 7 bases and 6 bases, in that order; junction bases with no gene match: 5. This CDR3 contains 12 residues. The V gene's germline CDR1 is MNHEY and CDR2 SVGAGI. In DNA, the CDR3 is TGTGCCAGCACCTCCACAGGGGGCGAGCAGTACTTC. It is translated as CASTSTGGEQYF.

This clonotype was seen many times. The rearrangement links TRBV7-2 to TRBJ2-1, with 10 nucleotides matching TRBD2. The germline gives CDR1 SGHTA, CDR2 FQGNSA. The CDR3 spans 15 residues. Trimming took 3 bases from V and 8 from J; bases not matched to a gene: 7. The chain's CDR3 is CASSLQAGGRYEQFF. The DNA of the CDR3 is TGTGCCAGCAGCTTGCAAGCGGGGGGGCGGTATGAGCAGTTCTTC.

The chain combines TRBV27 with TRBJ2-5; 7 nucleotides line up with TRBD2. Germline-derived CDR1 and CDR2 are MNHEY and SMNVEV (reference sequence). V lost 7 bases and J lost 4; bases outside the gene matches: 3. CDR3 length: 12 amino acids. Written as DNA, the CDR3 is TGTGCCAGCACTTCGGGAGGAGAGACCCAGTACTTC. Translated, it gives CASTSGGETQYF.

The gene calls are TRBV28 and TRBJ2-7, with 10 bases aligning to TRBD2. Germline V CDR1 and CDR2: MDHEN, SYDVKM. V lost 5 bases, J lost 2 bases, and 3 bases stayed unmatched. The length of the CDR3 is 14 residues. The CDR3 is CASSLAGAPYEQYV. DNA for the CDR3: TGTGCCAGCAGTCTAGCGGGGGCCCCCTACGAGCAGTACGTC.

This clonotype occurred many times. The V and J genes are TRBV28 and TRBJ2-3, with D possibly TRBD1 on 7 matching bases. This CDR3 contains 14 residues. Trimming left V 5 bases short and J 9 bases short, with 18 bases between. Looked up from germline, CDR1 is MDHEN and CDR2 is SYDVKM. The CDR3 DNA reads TGTGCCAGCAGTGCCACACACAGGGGAGGAACGCAGTATTTT. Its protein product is CASSATHRGGTQYF.

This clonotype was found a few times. CDR3 residues: CASRRVPVSGGYTF. Written as DNA, the CDR3 is TGTGCCAGCAGGCGAGTGCCCGTTTCGGGTGGCTACACCTTC. The chain uses TRBV2 and TRBJ1-2; the D is unclear. CDR3 length equals 14 residues. CDR1 and CDR2 from the germline V gene are SNHLY and FYNNEI. V lost 6 bases and J lost 7, with 18 bases in between. The full variable domain, in which reference TRBV2 and TRBJ1-2 provide the parts outside the CDR3, is EPEVTQTPSHQVTQMGQEVILRCVPISNHLYFYWYRQILGQKVEFLVSFYNNEISEKSEIFDDQFSVERPDGSNFTLKIRSTKLEDSAMYFCASRRVPVSGGYTFGSGTRLTVV.